These 16 T cell receptor beta chains were all obtained from the same sample, sequenced in a study of patients and donors after allogeneic stem cell transplantation. MiXCR was run by TCRdb on the RT-PCR reads, yielding one entry per CDR3 protein. Found here are approximately 430,000 distinct CDR3 sequences, approximately 16% of them singletons; the top ten hold 7% to 7.5%. Sequencing was carried out using blood, either unsorted or a sorted T cell fraction (not recorded which). These receptors originate from a human donor who was either an allogeneic HSCT recipient or a stem cell or donor lymphocyte infusion donor (not recorded which). It is not recorded whose cells these are; they may come from a transplant donor.

The V call is TRBV12-3 or TRBV12-4, the J call TRBJ1-2; no definite D call. The CDR3 has 14 amino acids. Trimming stripped 2 bases from V and 8 bases from J, with 15 bases between. CDR3 residues: CASSLRVGVGGYTF. For the CDR3, the DNA is TGTGCCAGCAGTTTAAGGGTTGGGGTCGGGGGCTACACCTTC.

The chain couples TRBV11-1 to TRBJ2-7, with D unresolved. Per the germline V gene, CDR1 is SGHAT and CDR2 is FQDESV (reference sequence). This CDR3 region has 18 residues. V was clipped by 5 bases and J by 1 base, with 24 bases between them. The CDR3 nucleotides read TGTGCCAGCAGCCCTGCCGGGCCCCTGCTTGGGTATTCCTACGAGCAGTACTTC. Translation gives CASSPAGPLLGYSYEQYF.

This clonotype showed up just a few times. This sequence joins TRBV2 and TRBJ1-1, with a tentative D call TRBD1 (5 bases). Germline CDR1 reads SNHLY; CDR2 reads FYNNEI. V gave up 4 bases and J gave up 11 bases, with 11 bases separating them. This CDR3 has 11 residues. The CDR3 DNA reads as TGTGCCAGCAGTGTCGGCAGGGAGGCTTTCTTT. Its translation: CASSVGREAFF. The whole variable domain, remainder taken from reference TRBV2 and TRBJ1-1, is EPEVTQTPSHQVTQMGQEVILRCVPISNHLYFYWYRQILGQKVEFLVSFYNNEISEKSEIFDDQFSVERPDGSNFTLKIRSTKLEDSAMYFCASSVGREAFFGQGTRLTVV.

This clonotype was counted only a few times. This chain uses TRBV11-2 with TRBJ2-1, with 9 bases identical to TRBD1. CDR3 length equals 16 residues. V lost 7 bases, J lost 10 bases, and 17 bases stayed unmatched. In germline, CDR1 is SGHAT, CDR2 FQNNGV. The CDR3 nucleotides are TGTGCCAGCACCGAGGACAGGGGAGGGCCGAGTGGGGAGCAGTTCTTC. It yields the protein CASTEDRGGPSGEQFF.

This chain joins TRBV5-6 and TRBJ1-1; D is ambiguous. This CDR3 comprises 18 residues. CDR1 and CDR2 from the germline V gene are SGHDT and YYEEEE. V was cut by 2 bases and J by 4 bases, with 24 bases left in between. The CDR3 DNA follows: TGTGCCAGCAGCTTTTCTTCCGGGCTCCCCTCCGGCGGCACTGAAGCTTTCTTT. Translation: CASSFSSGLPSGGTEAFF.

Only a few counts were recorded for this clonotype. The rearrangement links TRBV10-3 to TRBJ2-7; D call uncertain. Germline lookup yields CDR1 ENHRY and CDR2 SYGVKD. This CDR3 is built from 14 residues. V was cut by 0 bases and J by 5 bases, with 11 bases left in between. CDR3 region: CAISESGNSNEQYF. CDR3 sequence (DNA): TGTGCCATCAGTGAGTCGGGGAATTCCAACGAGCAGTACTTC.

This clonotype was seen a few times. The V call is TRBV7-9, the J call TRBJ1-1, with TRBD1 matching 7 bases. CDR1 and CDR2 (germline): SEHNR, FQNEAQ (reference sequence). The CDR3 extends over 15 amino acids. Trimming took 6 bases from V and 1 from J; bases not matched to a gene: 8. CDR3 in amino acids: CASSHKGQPNTEAFF. CDR3 sequence (DNA): TGTGCCAGCAGTCATAAGGGACAGCCGAACACTGAAGCTTTCTTT.

This chain links TRBV6-2 or TRBV6-3 with TRBJ2-5, with D tentatively TRBD2 (6 bases). CDR3 length equals 18 residues. Germline values: CDR1 MNHEY, CDR2 SVGEGT. Trimming removed 4 bases at V and 3 bases at J, with 24 bases between. The CDR3 reads CASSSHPVAAGRKETQYF. CDR3 in DNA: TGTGCCAGCAGTTCCCACCCGGTAGCCGCGGGACGAAAAGAGACCCAGTACTTC.

The CDR3 is CASSRVSDTGELFF. CDR3 in DNA: TGTGCCAGCAGCAGAGTCTCGGACACCGGGGAGCTGTTTTTT. This rearrangement joins TRBV3-1 to TRBJ2-2, with D uncertain. The V gene's germline CDR1 is LGHDT and CDR2 YNNKEL (reference sequence). The V end was cut by 5 bases, the J end by 3 bases, with 10 bases between. This CDR3 contains 14 residues.

DNA for the CDR3: TGTGCCAGCAGTTTATCCGTGGGCAGCAATCAGCCCCAGCATTTT. Translation gives CASSLSVGSNQPQHF. This chain joins TRBV27 and TRBJ1-5; D gene ambiguous. CDR3 length equals 15 residues. V lost 0 bases and J lost 1, with 7 bases in between. CDR1 and CDR2 from the germline V gene are MNHEY and SMNVEV (reference sequence).

The V call is TRBV9, the J call TRBJ2-2; D remains unclear. Trimming cost V 5 bases and J 3 bases, with 11 bases left between them. CDR1 SGDLS and CDR2 YYNGEE come from the germline V gene. This CDR3 is built from 14 residues. The CDR3: CASRRRGDTGELFF. The CDR3 DNA sequence: TGTGCCAGCAGGAGACGTGGTGACACCGGGGAGCTGTTTTTT. Full variable domain (outside the CDR3, taken from reference TRBV9 and TRBJ2-2): DSGVTQTPKHLITATGQRVTLRCSPRSGDLSVYWYQQSLDQGLQFLIQYYNGEERAKGNILERFSAQQFPDLHSELNLSSLELGDSALYFCASRRRGDTGELFFGEGSRLTVL.

The CDR3 DNA follows: TGTGCCTGGAGCCCGGGTAATAGCAATCAGCCCCAGCATTTT. Amino acids: CAWSPGNSNQPQHF. The chain recombines TRBV30 with TRBJ1-5; D ambiguous. Germline V gene sequence: CDR1 GTSNPN, CDR2 SVGIG (reference sequence). V was trimmed by 3 bases and J by 0 bases, leaving 9 bases between them. This CDR3 spans 14 amino acids. Variable domain in full (rest from reference TRBV30 and TRBJ1-5): SQTIHQWPATLVQPVGSPLSLECTVEGTSNPNLYWYRQAAGRGLQLLFYSVGIGQISSEVPQNLSASRPQDRQFILSSKKLLLSDSGFYLCAWSPGNSNQPQHFGDGTRLSIL.

This clonotype was seen a few times. The chain combines TRBV7-9 with TRBJ2-5; TRBD2 might be the D (5 bases). The CDR3 runs to 14 residues. Trimming took 1 base from V and 4 from J, leaving 10 bases between them. The V gene's germline CDR1 is SEHNR and CDR2 FQNEAQ (reference sequence). DNA for the CDR3: TGTGCCAGCAGCTTAGGACGGGGTGGAGAGACCCAGTACTTC. The encoded protein is CASSLGRGGETQYF.

The chain is built from TRBV6-2 or TRBV6-3 and TRBJ1-6; possibly TRBD1 for D (6 bases). The CDR3 totals 16 residues. Germline assignment: CDR1 MNHEY and CDR2 SVGEGT. V was clipped by 2 bases and J by 8 bases, with 16 bases between them. CDR3 sequence reads: CASSYPVPGAYSPLHF. The CDR3, as DNA: TGTGCCAGCAGTTACCCGGTTCCAGGGGCCTATTCACCCCTCCACTTT.

This clonotype was seen at least ten times. The CDR3 sequence: CASSLGRDTEAFF. Here the CDR3 DNA reads TGCGCCAGCAGCTTGGGAAGGGACACTGAAGCTTTCTTT. This sequence joins TRBV5-1 and TRBJ1-1; D ambiguous. Germline CDR1 is SGHRS and CDR2 is YFSETQ. V was clipped by 0 bases and J by 3 bases, with 6 bases between them. The CDR3 spans 13 residues.

CDR3 bases: TGTGCCAGCAGTCGCGGACTAGCGGGAGAGGCCCCCCTATCTGAGCAGTACTTC. Translated, it gives CASSRGLAGEAPLSEQYF. The V gene is TRBV6-2 or TRBV6-3, the J gene TRBJ2-7, with 13 bases identical to TRBD2. CDR3 length equals 18 residues. The ends lost 5 bases at V and 7 bases at J; junction bases unmatched: 17. Germline V gives CDR1 MNHEY, CDR2 SVGEGT.